This passage covers 8 T cell receptor beta chains from one sample sequenced in a study of T cells in Graves' hyperthyroidism and ophthalmopathy (dated by TCRdb to the late 2010s). The protocol used for the library was multiplex PCR. The run used an Illumina HiSeq 2000. Amplification of TCR beta CDR3 regions was carried out from RNA transcripts. The TCR CDR3 was subjected to a first round of RT-PCR using the HTBI primer set and the Qiagen OneStep RT-PCR kit. TCRdb took the public reads, trimmed them with fastp at Q25, ran MiXCR for clone calling and kept in-frame beta chains. Identical CDR3 proteins give one entry, which carries the most common genes and DNA. The sample table contains hundreds of thousands of distinct CDR3 sequences; only one count was recorded for around a fifth of them. About half of the sample rests with the top ten. The sample comprised blood. All receptors come from a woman in her sixties or seventies with Graves' ophthalmopathy.

The rearrangement links TRBV5-1 to TRBJ2-5; unclear D gene. Germline V CDR1 and CDR2: SGHRS, YFSETQ. This CDR3 has 14 amino acids. The V and J ends lost 4 bases and 0 bases respectively, with 10 bases between them. The CDR3 is CASSPDTNQETQYF. The CDR3 nucleotides read TGCGCCAGCAGCCCAGACACAAACCAAGAGACCCAGTACTTC.

About this clonotype: Mismatch with germline at one junction end may stem from a read error. The J gene is TRBJ2-1, the V gene TRBV19; D may be TRBD2 (6 bases). The CDR3 sequence is 15 residues long. Germline loops: CDR1 LNHDA, CDR2 SQIVND (reference sequence). CDR3 amino acids: CASSMYGTDYNEQFF. CDR3 nucleotide sequence: TGTGCCAGTAGTATGTACGGGACTGACTACAATGAACAGTTCTTC.

In its sample, this clonotype was seen many times. V and J are TRBV3-1 and TRBJ1-2; D uncertain. The germline V gene encodes CDR1 LGHDT and CDR2 YNNKEL (reference sequence). CDR3 size: 13 residues. V lost 4 bases and J 8 bases, leaving 14 bases between the germline ends. The CDR3 here is CASSPSPGRGYTF. The DNA for the CDR3 is TGTGCCAGCAGCCCCTCCCCCGGACGGGGCTACACCTTC.

This clonotype has a handful of counts. The CDR3 DNA reads as TGCAGCGTTGGGGGGATGACGGGGAGCACAGATACGCAGTATTTT. This gives the protein CSVGGMTGSTDTQYF. The chain joins TRBV29-1 to TRBJ2-3; either TRBD1 or TRBD2 may fit D (5 bases each). In germline, CDR1 is SQVTM, CDR2 ANQGSEA. The CDR3 is 15 amino acids. The V end lost 4 bases, the J end lost 0 bases, and 14 bases lay between the germline ends.

The chain combines TRBV6-2 or TRBV6-3 with TRBJ2-7, with 7 bases matching TRBD2. Germline V gene lookup returns CDR1 MNHEY and CDR2 SVGEGT. V lost 2 bases, J lost 2 bases, and 9 bases stayed unmatched. The CDR3 has 16 amino acids. In DNA, the CDR3 is TGTGCCAGCAGTTACGACCTAGCGGAAATGACCTACGAGCAGTACTTC. Protein: CASSYDLAEMTYEQYF.

This clonotype was found many times. The V call is TRBV20-1, the J call TRBJ1-1, with D unresolved. Trimming left V 3 bases short and J 4 bases short, with 18 bases between. The CDR3 has 15 residues. Germline loops: CDR1 DFQATT, CDR2 SNEGSKA (reference sequence). The CDR3 bases are TGCAGTGCTAGCGACGCCACGGGATCTGGCACTGAAGCTTTCTTT. As protein: CSASDATGSGTEAFF.

The CDR3 DNA reads as TGTGCCAGCAGTTCCCTCTTGGGGAACAAAAACATTCAGTACTTC. Its protein is CASSSLLGNKNIQYF. The chain links TRBV28 to TRBJ2-4; D not certain. V was trimmed by 4 bases and J by 3 bases, leaving 13 bases between them. The CDR3 covers 15 residues. Germline lookup yields CDR1 MDHEN and CDR2 SYDVKM. Full variable domain (outside the CDR3, taken from reference TRBV28 and TRBJ2-4): DVKVTQSSRYLVKRTGEKVFLECVQDMDHENMFWYRQDPGLGLRLIYFSYDVKMKEKGDIPEGYSVSREKKERFSLILESASTNQTSMYLCASSSLLGNKNIQYFGAGTRLSVL.

The chain combines TRBV20-1 with TRBJ2-1; 11 nucleotides match TRBD2. The trim removed 1 base at V and 10 bases at J, leaving 12 bases unmatched. Per the germline V gene, CDR1 is DFQATT and CDR2 is SNEGSKA (reference sequence). The length of the CDR3 is 16 residues. The CDR3 coding sequence is TGCAGTGCTAGAGGGGGTTTTGGGACTAGCGGCCTCGAGCAGTTCTTC. Protein product: CSARGGFGTSGLEQFF.